This TCR beta chain was sequenced for a study of cytomegalovirus exposure and HLA in healthy donors. PCR used 60 Vbeta primers and 13 Jbeta primers. Clones were read by immunoSEQ multiplex PCR, and TCRdb kept only the in-frame ones, dropping some. The sample includes around 180,000 clones, around 80% seen only once; the top ten take around 4.8%. The V end was cut by 4 bases, the J end by 0 bases, with 13 bases between. This CDR3 has 16 residues. Germline values: CDR1 SGHTA, CDR2 FQGNSA. The TCR was taken from a man younger than 35 in good health and CMV-seronegative. Sequencing was performed on PBMCs. This chain links TRBV7-2 with TRBJ1-5; D gene unclear. The CDR3 DNA is TGTGCCAGCAGCTCATCCCTCAGGATTAGCAATCAGCCCCAGCATTTT. Protein sequence: CASSSSLRISNQPQHF. The full variable domain, rest sourced from reference TRBV7-2 and TRBJ1-5, is GAGVSQSPSNKVTEKGKDVELRCDPISGHTALYWYRQSLGQGLEFLIYFQGNSAPDKSGLPSDRFSAERTGGSVSTLTIQRTQQEDSAVYLCASSSSLRISNQPQHFGDGTRLSIL.